These 26 T cell receptor beta chains originate from one sample sequenced in a study of control samples from healthy donors and cancer patients. Using immunoSEQ multiplex PCR, the repertoire was profiled, and TCRdb retains in-frame clones only, with some absent. The repertoire holds tens of thousands of clones, with about 87% as singletons. The sequenced sample consisted of PBMCs. Source of these receptors: a woman aged 60-75 years with lung cancer.

V and J are TRBV10-3 and TRBJ2-3; D assignment may be TRBD1 or TRBD2 (5 bases each). The CDR3 sequence is 14 residues long. Germline values: CDR1 ENHRY, CDR2 SYGVKD. V gave up 6 bases and J gave up 3 bases, with 13 bases separating them. The CDR3 bases are TGTGCCATCAGAGGGGACCAAATGACAGATACGCAGTATTTT. This sequence encodes CAIRGDQMTDTQYF.

The chain carries TRBV3-1 (or the pseudogene TRBV3-2) and TRBJ1-1; D uncertain. This CDR3 region has 15 residues. Germline lookup yields CDR1 LGHDT and CDR2 YNNKEL (reference sequence). V was trimmed by 1 base and J by 1 base, leaving 10 bases between them. DNA of the CDR3: TGTGCCAGCAGCCAAGCGGTACGGGGGAACACTGAAGCTTTCTTT. This gives the protein CASSQAVRGNTEAFF.

CDR3 coding DNA: TGTGCCAGGCAGGCAACCTACGAGCAGTACTTC. Encoded protein: CARQATYEQYF. The chain employs TRBV7-3 and TRBJ2-7; D gene uncertain. The ends were cut back, 9 bases at V and 2 bases at J, with 8 bases in the middle. Germline V gives CDR1 SGHTA, CDR2 FQGTGA. The CDR3 length is 11 residues.

The genes are TRBV5-1 and TRBJ2-3; TRBD2 matches 10 bases. V dropped 5 bases and J dropped 0; count of bases not matched to a gene: 3. This CDR3 region has 15 residues. Germline assignment: CDR1 SGHRS and CDR2 YFSETQ. The DNA of the CDR3 is TGCGCCAGCAGTCGGACTAGCGGAAGCACAGATACGCAGTATTTT. Amino acid sequence: CASSRTSGSTDTQYF. Full variable domain (missing parts from reference TRBV5-1 and TRBJ2-3): KAGVTQTPRYLIKTRGQQVTLSCSPISGHRSVSWYQQTPGQGLQFLFEYFSETQRNKGNFPGRFSGRQFSNSRSEMNVSTLELGDSALYLCASSRTSGSTDTQYFGPGTRLTVL.

V gene TRBV18 combines with J gene TRBJ1-5; D possibly corresponds to TRBD1 (6 bases). This CDR3 has 16 residues. Trimming removed 3 bases at V and 6 bases at J, with 18 bases between. Germline CDR1 KGHSH, CDR2 LQKENI. CDR3 coding DNA: TGTGCCAGCTCACCGATGGTCAGGGGAGAGAGTCAGCCCCAGCATTTT. It codes for CASSPMVRGESQPQHF.

The chain employs TRBV30 and TRBJ2-2, with TRBD2 identical over 9 bases. This CDR3 has 13 residues. The V gene end was trimmed by 8 bases and the J gene end by 5 bases; junction bases not matched to a gene: 6. Germline lookup yields CDR1 GTSNPN and CDR2 SVGIG (reference sequence). In DNA form, the CDR3 reads TGTGCCCGCACGAGCGGGGGGACCGGGGAGCTGTTTTTT. Translated, it gives CARTSGGTGELFF.

A single count supports this clone. The chain uses TRBV7-9 and TRBJ2-1; 8 positions agree with TRBD2. Germline V gene lookup returns CDR1 SEHNR and CDR2 FQNEAQ (reference sequence). CDR3 size: 15 residues. Unmatched junction bases numbered 7, after V lost 3 bases and J lost 6 bases. CDR3 bases: TGTGCCAGCAGCTTTGCCGGGGGGGCGATCAATGAGCAGTTCTTC. Translating it yields CASSFAGGAINEQFF. The entire variable domain, with the rest obtained from reference TRBV7-9 and TRBJ2-1, is as follows: DTGVSQNPRHKITKRGQNVTFRCDPISEHNRLYWYRQTLGQGPEFLTYFQNEAQLEKSRLLSDRFSAERPKGSFSTLEIQRTEQGDSAMYLCASSFAGGAINEQFFGPGTRLTVL.

This sequence joins TRBV21-1 and TRBJ2-1; TRBD2 is taken as the D call from the table, unchecked against the DNA. TRBV21-1 is shown as a pseudogene. The CDR3 totals 18 residues. Written as DNA, the CDR3 is TGTGCCAGCAGCAAAGCTCGTCTAGCGGGGGGGGACTACAATGAGCAGTTCTTC. Protein sequence: CASSKARLAGGDYNEQFF.

This clone was detected once. This chain connects TRBV2 to TRBJ2-5; D gene ambiguous. V lost 1 base to trimming and J lost 7 bases, with 1 base between them. Germline V lookup: CDR1 SNHLY, CDR2 FYNNEI. The CDR3 is made up of 10 amino acids. The CDR3 DNA sequence: TGTGCCAGCAGTGAAGGGACCCAGTACTTC. Amino acid sequence: CASSEGTQYF.

The genes are TRBV10-1 and TRBJ1-1, with D tentatively TRBD1 (5 bases). Germline loops: CDR1 WNHNN, CDR2 SYGVQD (reference sequence). The CDR3 is 15 residues long. V was trimmed by 2 bases and J by 1 base, leaving 11 bases between them. The CDR3 spells CASSEGTGPNTEAFF. The CDR3 DNA is TGCGCCAGCAGTGAGGGGACGGGACCGAACACTGAAGCTTTCTTT.

V and J are TRBV2 and TRBJ1-4; 7 nucleotides align to TRBD1. The CDR3 has 16 residues. CDR1 and CDR2 from the germline V gene are SNHLY and FYNNEI. Trimming at V came to 6 bases and at J to 4 bases, leaving 11 bases not matched to a gene. CDR3 coding DNA: TGTGCCAGCAGATCCATGACAGGGTCTCATAATGAAAAACTGTTTTTT. Protein sequence: CASRSMTGSHNEKLFF.

This clone was recorded only once. The chain recombines TRBV20-1 with TRBJ1-2; D is unresolved. V was shortened by 3 bases and J by 1 base, with 9 bases between the two germline ends. Germline CDR1 is DFQATT and CDR2 is SNEGSKA (reference sequence). This CDR3 comprises 13 residues. The CDR3 sequence is CSASAGINYGYTF. CDR3 nucleotide sequence: TGCAGTGCTAGTGCAGGAATTAACTATGGCTACACCTTC.

The genes are TRBV7-2 and TRBJ1-1; D remains ambiguous. The CDR3 sequence is 15 residues long. Per germline, CDR1 SGHTA and CDR2 FQGNSA. The V end was cut by 5 bases, the J end by 0 bases, with 13 bases between. The CDR3 nucleotides read TGTGCCAGCAGCCCCCAGGCCGGGATGAACACTGAAGCTTTCTTT. Translated: CASSPQAGMNTEAFF.

The chain joins TRBV5-5 to TRBJ2-3; D possibly uses TRBD1 or TRBD2 (6 bases each). The V gene lost 3 bases and the J gene lost 1 base, with 15 bases spanning the gap. Germline assignment: CDR1 SGHKS and CDR2 YYEKEE (reference sequence). There are 16 residues in the CDR3. The CDR3 region has the DNA TGTGCCAGCAGCTGGGGGGCCCTAGCTGGCACAGATACGCAGTATTTT. Translation: CASSWGALAGTDTQYF.

V gene TRBV4-2 combines with J gene TRBJ2-4; possibly TRBD1 for D (5 bases). V was cut by 1 base and J by 3 bases, with 16 bases left in between. This CDR3 has 17 residues. Germline assignment: CDR1 LGHNA and CDR2 YNFKEQ. The CDR3 sequence: CASSQAQTTGIKNIQYF. The CDR3 DNA reads TGTGCCAGCAGCCAAGCCCAAACTACAGGAATCAAAAACATTCAGTACTTC.

The sample holds one count of this clone. V is TRBV5-1 and J is TRBJ1-3, with 10 nucleotides matching TRBD1. The CDR3 length is 14 residues. The V gene's germline CDR1 is SGHRS and CDR2 YFSETQ. V shed 4 bases, J shed 9 bases, and the junction held 7 bases outside the gene matches. CDR3 DNA sequence: TGCGCCAGCAGCCCTGGGACAGGGGCCACCACCATATATTTT. Amino acid sequence: CASSPGTGATTIYF.

The V gene is TRBV2, the J gene TRBJ1-5; D ambiguous. Trimming pared 4 bases from V and 0 bases from J, leaving 7 bases between. The CDR3 consists of 14 residues. Germline V gene data show CDR1 as SNHLY and CDR2 as FYNNEI. As DNA, the CDR3 is TGTGCCAGCAGTGCGTCAGATAGCAATCAGCCCCAGCATTTT. Residues: CASSASDSNQPQHF.

This chain uses TRBV6-5 with TRBJ2-1; possibly TRBD1 for D (6 bases). This CDR3 has 11 residues. The germline V gene encodes CDR1 MNHEY and CDR2 SVGAGI. Trimming removed 8 bases from V and 4 bases from J, with 6 bases in between. The DNA of the CDR3 is TGTGCCAGCGGGACATACAATGAGCAGTTCTTC. As protein: CASGTYNEQFF.

This sequence joins TRBV2 and TRBJ2-7; D gene unclear. V was clipped by 10 bases and J by 3 bases, with 10 bases between them. Germline V lookup: CDR1 SNHLY, CDR2 FYNNEI. The CDR3 spans 11 residues. The CDR3 loop is CATAPNYEQYF. CDR3 coding DNA: TGTGCCACTGCACCGAACTACGAGCAGTACTTC.

The chain recombines TRBV24-1 with TRBJ2-1, with D perhaps given as TRBD1 or TRBD2 (5 bases each). Trimming cost V 7 bases and J 7 bases, with 10 bases left between them. Looked up from germline, CDR1 is KGHDR and CDR2 is SFDVKD. There are 12 residues in the CDR3. Here the CDR3 DNA reads TGTGCCACCAGGGGGACGCCGAATGAGCAGTTCTTC. Residues: CATRGTPNEQFF.

The chain has TRBV5-1 and TRBJ2-5; 7 bases align to TRBD1. With 0 bases clipped from V and 3 bases from J, the junction kept 2 bases outside the gene matches. Germline CDR1 SGHRS, CDR2 YFSETQ. The CDR3 is 14 residues long. CDR3 nucleotide sequence: TGCGCCAGCAGCTTGGACAGGGGAAAAGAGACCCAGTACTTC. Its protein product is CASSLDRGKETQYF.

On this clone: Compared with germline, one end of the junction differs, possibly owing to a read error. The CDR3 protein is CASSRPRDRDSYNSPPHF. For the CDR3, the DNA is TGTGCCAGCAGTCGACCGCGGGACAGGGACTCCTATAATTCACCCCCCCACTTT. The chain uses TRBV6-6 and TRBJ1-6; TRBD1 agrees at 9 bases. The germline CDR1 and CDR2 sequences are MNHNY and SVGAGI (reference sequence). The CDR3 length is 18 residues.

This rearrangement joins TRBV27 to TRBJ2-2; D gene ambiguous. The V and J ends lost 1 base and 0 bases respectively, with 9 bases between them. Germline V gives CDR1 MNHEY, CDR2 SMNVEV (reference sequence). The CDR3 spans 16 residues. Here the CDR3 DNA reads TGTGCCAGCAGTTTATATGGCGGATCGAACACCGGGGAGCTGTTTTTT. Protein: CASSLYGGSNTGELFF.

The chain uses TRBV12-3 or TRBV12-4 and TRBJ1-5, with D unresolved. The CDR3 covers 12 residues. V lost 5 bases and J 5 bases, leaving 7 bases between the germline ends. Here the CDR3 DNA reads TGTGCCAGCAGTCTCAGTTATCAGCCCCAGCATTTT. Its translation: CASSLSYQPQHF.

The genes are TRBV20-1 and TRBJ2-1; tentatively, D is TRBD1 (5 bases). Trimming cost V 5 bases and J 6 bases, with 8 bases left between them. This CDR3 spans 11 amino acids. Germline V CDR1 and CDR2: DFQATT, SNEGSKA (reference sequence). CDR3 sequence: CSASRGNEQFF. The CDR3 nucleotides are TGCAGTGCTTCTAGGGGCAATGAGCAGTTCTTC.

The table lists this clone with a count of one. The identical CDR3 is also encoded by other nucleotide sequences in the sample. The V gene is TRBV10-3, the J gene TRBJ2-1, with D perhaps being TRBD1 or TRBD2 (5 bases each). Deletions cut 8 bases from V and 4 bases from J, with 9 bases between. Germline V CDR1 and CDR2: ENHRY, SYGVKD. This CDR3 spans 12 amino acids. This chain's CDR3 is CAIGDRYNEQFF. CDR3 in DNA: TGTGCCATCGGGGACCGGTACAATGAGCAGTTCTTC.